A selection of T cell receptor beta chains follows, all from one sample in a study of T-cell reconstitution after alpha-beta-depleted transplantation in children. TCRdb processed the PCR reads anew with MiXCR; each CDR3 protein has one entry. The data contain 400,000 to 550,000 distinct CDR3 sequences, under 12% of them singletons. Specimen: PBMCs, collected before TCRalphabeta/CD19-depleted stem cell transplant. Receptors were obtained from a child aged 2 to 15 with inherited bone marrow failure, due to receive a stem cell transplant. The CDR3 runs from the conserved cysteine through the conserved F or W. Fields, in order: clone size, J gene, D gene, V gene, CDR3 protein, CDR3 DNA. The D gene is left open where the match is weak. The size entry is marked missing in some rows and otherwise reads once, few, many or a size class.

many | TRBJ2-1 | NA | TRBV28 | CASSLSRSNEQFF | TGTGCCAGCAGTTTATCCAGATCTAATGAGCAGTTCTTC
NA | TRBJ1-1 | NA | TRBV4-1 | CASSQVGNTNTEAFF | TGCGCCAGCAGCCAAGTTGGAAACACAAACACTGAAGCTTTCTTT
many | TRBJ2-1 | TRBD2 | TRBV20-1 | CSARERGSYNEQFF | TGCAGTGCTAGGGAGCGGGGCTCCTACAATGAGCAGTTCTTC
few | TRBJ2-7 | TRBD2 | TRBV20-1 | CSARDVLAGESAYEQYF | TGCAGTGCTAGAGATGTGCTAGCGGGAGAATCGGCCTACGAGCAGTACTTC
many | TRBJ2-1 | NA | TRBV5-1 | CASTGTPSYNEQFF | TGCGCCAGCACCGGGACACCCTCCTACAATGAGCAGTTCTTC
many | TRBJ1-1 | TRBD1 | TRBV12-3/TRBV12-4 | CASSPDRGPEAFF | TGTGCCAGCAGTCCTGACAGGGGGCCTGAAGCTTTCTTT
many | TRBJ1-5 | NA | TRBV7-9 | CASSRADNQPQHF | TGTGCCAGCAGCCGTGCCGACAATCAGCCCCAGCATTTT
many | TRBJ2-3 | NA | TRBV5-1 | CASSLEGFTDTQYF | TGTGCCAGCAGCTTGGAGGGCTTCACAGATACGCAGTATTTT
many | TRBJ2-2 | NA | TRBV20-1 | CSAYTPNTGELFF | TGCAGTGCTTACACTCCGAACACCGGGGAGCTGTTTTTT
few | TRBJ2-5 | NA | TRBV18 | CASSPPGRVQETQYF | TGTGCCAGCTCACCACCGGGCAGGGTCCAAGAGACCCAGTACTTC
many | TRBJ1-6 | NA | TRBV27 | CASSRDGTYSPLHF | TGTGCCAGCAGCCGGGACGGGACCTATTCACCCCTCCACTTT
few | TRBJ2-1 | NA | TRBV23-1 | CASKSAPYPYNEQFF | TGCGCCAGCAAGTCAGCGCCTTATCCTTACAATGAGCAGTTCTTC
many | TRBJ2-7 | TRBD1 | TRBV12-3/TRBV12-4 | CASSTTGEEGAYEQYF | TGTGCCAGCAGCACTACAGGGGAAGAGGGGGCCTACGAGCAGTACTTC
many | TRBJ2-7 | NA | TRBV20-1 | CSARNQESNYEQYF | TGCAGTGCTAGAAATCAAGAATCCAACTACGAGCAGTACTTC
many | TRBJ2-7 | NA | TRBV4-1 | CASSQVGTKKDEQYF | TGCGCCAGCAGCCAAGTCGGGACCAAGAAAGACGAGCAGTACTTC
NA | TRBJ2-7 | TRBD2 | TRBV7-8 | CASSLGGLAGGTYEQYF | TGTGCCAGCAGCTTGGGGGGACTAGCGGGAGGAACCTACGAGCAGTACTTC
many | TRBJ2-7 | TRBD2 | TRBV11-2 | CASSPGLAGGLYEQYF | TGTGCCAGCAGCCCGGGACTAGCGGGAGGCCTCTACGAGCAGTACTTC
NA | TRBJ2-1 | TRBD2 | TRBV7-9 | CASSPPGGRTDEQFF | TGTGCCAGCAGCCCCCCGGGAGGGCGTACAGATGAGCAGTTCTTC
NA | TRBJ2-7 | NA | TRBV20-1 | CSARGTVANEQYF | TGCAGTGCTAGAGGGACGGTAGCCAACGAGCAGTACTTC
NA | TRBJ2-1 | TRBD2 | TRBV28 | CASSFIAGAGNEQFF | TGTGCCAGCAGTTTTATAGCGGGAGCGGGGAATGAGCAGTTCTTC
few | TRBJ1-6 | TRBD1 | TRBV20-1 | CSARDRGHSPLHF | TGCAGTGCCAGGGACAGGGGGCATTCACCCCTCCACTTT
many | TRBJ2-1 | TRBD2 | TRBV4-3 | CASSPEVQAGALNEQFF | TGCGCCAGCAGCCCCGAGGTCCAAGCGGGAGCACTCAATGAGCAGTTCTTC
many | TRBJ1-5 | NA | TRBV29-1 | CSVGGSNQPQHF | TGCAGCGTTGGGGGGTCTAACCAGCCCCAGCATTTT
many | TRBJ1-5 | NA | TRBV20-1 | CSARGARSQPQHF | TGCAGTGCTAGAGGGGCCCGAAGTCAGCCCCAGCATTTT